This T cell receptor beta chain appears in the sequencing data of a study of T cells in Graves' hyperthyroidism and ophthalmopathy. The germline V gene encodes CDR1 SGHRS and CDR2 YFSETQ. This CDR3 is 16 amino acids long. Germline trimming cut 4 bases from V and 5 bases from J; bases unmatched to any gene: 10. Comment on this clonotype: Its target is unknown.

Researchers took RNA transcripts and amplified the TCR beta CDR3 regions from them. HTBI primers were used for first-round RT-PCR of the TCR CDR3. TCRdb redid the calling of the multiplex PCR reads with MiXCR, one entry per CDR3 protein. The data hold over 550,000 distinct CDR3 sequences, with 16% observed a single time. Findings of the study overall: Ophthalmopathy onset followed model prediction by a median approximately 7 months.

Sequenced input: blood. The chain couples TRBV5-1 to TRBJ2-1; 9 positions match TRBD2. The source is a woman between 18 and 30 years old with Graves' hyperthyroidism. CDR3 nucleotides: TGCGCCAGCAGCCCCAATAGCGGGGGCGTTCACAATGAGCAGTTCTTC. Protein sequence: CASSPNSGGVHNEQFF.